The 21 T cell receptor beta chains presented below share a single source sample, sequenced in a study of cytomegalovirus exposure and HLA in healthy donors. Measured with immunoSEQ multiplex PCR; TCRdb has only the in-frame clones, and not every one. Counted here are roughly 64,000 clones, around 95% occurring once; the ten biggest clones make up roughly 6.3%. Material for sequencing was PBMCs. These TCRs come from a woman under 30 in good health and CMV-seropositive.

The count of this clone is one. CDR3 in DNA: TGTGCCAGCGGCGAACAGGGGATCGACCAGCCCCAGCATTTT. This gives the protein CASGEQGIDQPQHF. V and J are TRBV27 and TRBJ1-5, with 7 bases aligning to TRBD1. CDR3 length equals 14 residues. Looked up from germline, CDR1 is MNHEY and CDR2 is SMNVEV (reference sequence). V shed 8 bases, J shed 7 bases, and the junction held 11 bases outside the gene matches.

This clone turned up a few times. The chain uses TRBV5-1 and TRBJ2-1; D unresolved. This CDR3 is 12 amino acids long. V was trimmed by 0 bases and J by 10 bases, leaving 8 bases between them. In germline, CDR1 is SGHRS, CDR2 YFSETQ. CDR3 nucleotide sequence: TGCGCCAGCAGCTTGGAACTTCGGGAGCAGTTCTTC. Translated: CASSLELREQFF.

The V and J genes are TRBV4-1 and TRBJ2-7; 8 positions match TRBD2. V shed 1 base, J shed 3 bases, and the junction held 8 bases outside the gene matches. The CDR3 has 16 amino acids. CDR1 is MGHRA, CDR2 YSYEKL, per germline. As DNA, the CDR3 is TGCGCCAGCAGCCAAGGGGCAGCGGGAGAGGTCTACGAGCAGTACTTC. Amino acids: CASSQGAAGEVYEQYF.

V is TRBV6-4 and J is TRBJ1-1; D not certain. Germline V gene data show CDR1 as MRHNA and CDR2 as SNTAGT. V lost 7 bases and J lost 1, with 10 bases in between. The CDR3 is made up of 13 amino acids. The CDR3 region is CASKKEGNTEAFF. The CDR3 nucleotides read TGTGCCAGCAAAAAGGAGGGGAACACTGAAGCTTTCTTT.

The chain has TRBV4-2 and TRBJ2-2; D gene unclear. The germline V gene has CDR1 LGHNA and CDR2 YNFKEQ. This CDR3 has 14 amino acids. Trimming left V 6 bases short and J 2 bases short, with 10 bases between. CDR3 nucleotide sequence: TGTGCCAGCAGTCGTACTTACAACACCGGGGAGCTGTTTTTT. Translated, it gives CASSRTYNTGELFF.

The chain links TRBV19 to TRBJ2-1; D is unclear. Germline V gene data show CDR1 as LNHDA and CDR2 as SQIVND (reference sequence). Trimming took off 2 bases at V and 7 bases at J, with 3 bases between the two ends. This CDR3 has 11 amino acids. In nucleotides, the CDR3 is TGTGCCAGTAGTATATATAATGAGCAGTTCTTC. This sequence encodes CASSIYNEQFF.

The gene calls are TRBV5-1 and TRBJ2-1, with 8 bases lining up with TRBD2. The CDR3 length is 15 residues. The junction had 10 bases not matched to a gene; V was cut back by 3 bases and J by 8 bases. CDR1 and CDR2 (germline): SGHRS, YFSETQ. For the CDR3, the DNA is TGCGCCAGCAGCTCCCTACAGCGGGAGCAGGATGAGCAGTTCTTC. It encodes CASSSLQREQDEQFF.

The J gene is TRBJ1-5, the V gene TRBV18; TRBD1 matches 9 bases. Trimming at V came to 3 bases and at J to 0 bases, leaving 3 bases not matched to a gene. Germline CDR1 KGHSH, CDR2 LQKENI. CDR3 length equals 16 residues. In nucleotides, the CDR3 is TGTGCCAGCTCACCCGGGACAGGGCGTAGCAATCAGCCCCAGCATTTT. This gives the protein CASSPGTGRSNQPQHF.

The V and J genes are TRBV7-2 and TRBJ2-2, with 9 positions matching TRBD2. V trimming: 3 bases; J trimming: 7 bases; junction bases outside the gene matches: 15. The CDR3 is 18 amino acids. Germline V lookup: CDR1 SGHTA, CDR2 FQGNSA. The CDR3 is CASSFALLAGGPSGELFF. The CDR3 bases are TGTGCCAGCAGCTTCGCCCTGCTGGCGGGGGGGCCGAGCGGGGAGCTGTTTTTT.

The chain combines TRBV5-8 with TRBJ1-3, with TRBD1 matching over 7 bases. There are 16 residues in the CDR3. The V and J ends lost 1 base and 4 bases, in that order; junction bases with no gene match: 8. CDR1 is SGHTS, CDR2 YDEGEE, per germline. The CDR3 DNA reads TGTGCCAGCAGCTTGCGAATTACAGGGGTCGGAAACACCATATATTTT. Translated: CASSLRITGVGNTIYF.

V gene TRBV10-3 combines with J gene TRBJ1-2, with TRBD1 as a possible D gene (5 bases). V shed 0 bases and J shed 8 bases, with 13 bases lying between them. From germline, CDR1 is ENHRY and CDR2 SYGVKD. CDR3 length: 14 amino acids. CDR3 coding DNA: TGTGCCATCAGTGAGTCGAAAAGGGGCTTGGGCTACACCTTC. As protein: CAISESKRGLGYTF.

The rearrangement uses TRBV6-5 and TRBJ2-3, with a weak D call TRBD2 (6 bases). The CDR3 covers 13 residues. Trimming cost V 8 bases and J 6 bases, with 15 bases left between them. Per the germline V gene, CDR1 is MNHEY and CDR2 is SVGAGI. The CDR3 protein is CASSRLVGDTQYF. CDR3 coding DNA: TGTGCCAGCTCGAGACTAGTGGGGGATACGCAGTATTTT.

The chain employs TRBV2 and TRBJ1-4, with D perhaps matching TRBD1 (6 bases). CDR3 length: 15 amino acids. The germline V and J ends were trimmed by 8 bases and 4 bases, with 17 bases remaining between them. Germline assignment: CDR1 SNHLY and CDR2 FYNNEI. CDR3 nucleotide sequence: TGTGCCAGCTGGGACCGGGACATAAATAATGAAAAACTGTTTTTT. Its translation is CASWDRDINNEKLFF.

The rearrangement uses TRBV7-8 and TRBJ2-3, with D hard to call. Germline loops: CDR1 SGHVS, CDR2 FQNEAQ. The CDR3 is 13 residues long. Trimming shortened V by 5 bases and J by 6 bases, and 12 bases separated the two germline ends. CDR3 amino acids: CASSPPTRDTQYF. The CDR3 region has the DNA TGTGCCAGCAGCCCCCCGACGAGGGATACGCAGTATTTT.

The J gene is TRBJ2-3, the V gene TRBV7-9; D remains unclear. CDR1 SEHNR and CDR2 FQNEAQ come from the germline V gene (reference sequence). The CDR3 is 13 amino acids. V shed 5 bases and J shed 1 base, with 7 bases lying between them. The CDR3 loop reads CASSPIRTDTQYF. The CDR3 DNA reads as TGTGCCAGCAGCCCTATTCGCACAGATACGCAGTATTTT.

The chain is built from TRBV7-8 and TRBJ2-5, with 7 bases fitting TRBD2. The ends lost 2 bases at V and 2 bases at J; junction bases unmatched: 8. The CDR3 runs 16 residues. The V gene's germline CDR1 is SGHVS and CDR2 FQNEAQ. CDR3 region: CASSLSRAGEQETQYF. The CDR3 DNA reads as TGTGCCAGCAGCTTATCGAGGGCGGGGGAACAAGAGACCCAGTACTTC.

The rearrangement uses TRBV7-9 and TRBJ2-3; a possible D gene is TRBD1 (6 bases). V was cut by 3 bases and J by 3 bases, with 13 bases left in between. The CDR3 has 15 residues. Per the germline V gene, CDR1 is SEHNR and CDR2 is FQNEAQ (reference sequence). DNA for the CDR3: TGTGCCAGCAGCTTGAGGGGCAGGGGAACAGATACGCAGTATTTT. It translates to CASSLRGRGTDTQYF. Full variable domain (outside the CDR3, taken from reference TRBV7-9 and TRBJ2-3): DTGVSQNPRHKITKRGQNVTFRCDPISEHNRLYWYRQTLGQGPEFLTYFQNEAQLEKSRLLSDRFSAERPKGSFSTLEIQRTEQGDSAMYLCASSLRGRGTDTQYFGPGTRLTVL.

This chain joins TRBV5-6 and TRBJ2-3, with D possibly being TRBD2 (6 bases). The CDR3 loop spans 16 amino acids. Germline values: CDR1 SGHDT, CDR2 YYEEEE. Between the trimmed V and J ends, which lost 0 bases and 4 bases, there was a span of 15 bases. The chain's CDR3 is CASSLVAGRLADTQYF. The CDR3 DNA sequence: TGTGCCAGCAGCTTGGTGGCGGGGCGCCTAGCAGATACGCAGTATTTT.

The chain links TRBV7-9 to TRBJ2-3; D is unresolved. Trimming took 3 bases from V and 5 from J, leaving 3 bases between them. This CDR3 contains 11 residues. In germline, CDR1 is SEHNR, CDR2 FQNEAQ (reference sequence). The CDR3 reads CASSFRDTQYF. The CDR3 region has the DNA TGTGCCAGCAGCTTTAGAGATACGCAGTATTTT.

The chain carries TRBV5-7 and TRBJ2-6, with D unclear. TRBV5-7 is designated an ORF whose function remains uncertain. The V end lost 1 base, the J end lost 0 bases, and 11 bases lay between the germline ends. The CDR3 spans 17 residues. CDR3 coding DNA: TGTGCCAGCAGCTTGCGGGTTCGCTGCTCTGGGGCCAACGTCCTGACTTTC. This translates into CASSLRVRCSGANVLTF.

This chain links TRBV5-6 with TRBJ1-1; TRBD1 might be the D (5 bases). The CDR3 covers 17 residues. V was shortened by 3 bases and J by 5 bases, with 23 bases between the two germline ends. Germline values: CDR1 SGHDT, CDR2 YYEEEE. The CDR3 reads CASSWGGTMALRTEAFF. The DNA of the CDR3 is TGTGCCAGCAGCTGGGGCGGGACGATGGCTCTCCGGACTGAAGCTTTCTTT. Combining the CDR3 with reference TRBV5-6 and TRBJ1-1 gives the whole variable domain DAGVTQSPTHLIKTRGQQVTLRCSPKSGHDTVSWYQQALGQGPQFIFQYYEEEERQRGNFPDRFSGHQFPNYSSELNVNALLLGDSALYLCASSWGGTMALRTEAFFGQGTRLTVV.